This T cell receptor (beta chain) was found in a study of response to subunit inactivated influenza vaccine. Findings and caveats of the study: The authors suggested that few new T cells are recruited per seasonal influenza vaccination.

Trimming took 6 bases from V and 8 from J, leaving 13 bases between them. The CDR3 extends over 12 amino acids. CDR1 and CDR2 from the germline V gene are ENHRY and SYGVKD. TCRdb recomputed calls from the RT-PCR reads with MiXCR, one row per CDR3 protein. The data show roughly 650,000 distinct CDR3 sequences, more than 15% seen once. This clonotype has more than one count but fewer than ten. What it binds is unknown. The material sequenced was PBMCs from blood, taken 11 to 12 days after vaccination. The TCR originated in a man aged 50-60 years who received an inactivated influenza vaccine. The chain is built from TRBV10-3 and TRBJ1-2; D is perhaps TRBD1 (5 bases). The CDR3 bases are TGTGCCATCAGCAGTGGGGCTCTCGGCTACACCTTC. This translates into CAISSGALGYTF.